This T cell receptor (beta chain) derives from a study of shared clonotypes between healthy human individuals. Overall study context: Aged 18 to 49, the donors were a couple of women and three men.

Investigators spread the genomic DNA of each subset evenly over several immunoSEQ plates. Profiling relied on immunoSEQ multiplex PCR, and the TCRdb table lists in-frame clones only, not all of them. The data hold roughly 1,500,000 clones, with approximately 98.5% observed a single time. Regarding this clone: Its antigen remains unidentified.

General study points: Clonotype sharing across donors was expected to vary with sequencing depth.

The CDR3 sequence is 13 residues long. The V end was cut by 0 bases, the J end by 6 bases, with 6 bases between. Per germline, CDR1 WNHNN and CDR2 SYGVQD (reference sequence). Adult Caucasians living in Nashville, Tennessee made up all of the donors. The chain recombines TRBV10-1 with TRBJ2-1; D not certain. The origin of this receptor is a young man in good health. Material for sequencing was naive CD4+ T cells sorted from blood. As for subset: CD45RA+ positively selected. The chain's CDR3 is CASSESDTNEQFF. In DNA form, the CDR3 reads TGCGCCAGCAGTGAGTCAGACACCAATGAGCAGTTCTTC.